This is a list of T cell receptor beta chains from one sample in a study of CD8 T cells in Susac syndrome. TCRdb reprocessed the immunoSEQ multiplex PCR reads with MiXCR, giving one entry per CDR3 protein. The table shows roughly 80,000 distinct CDR3 sequences, with roughly nine tenths occurring only once. What was sequenced was CD8+ T cells from PBMCs. These receptors came from a human donor with multiple sclerosis. Each CDR3 is given with its conserved first and last residue. Fields, in order: CDR3 DNA, CDR3 protein, clone size, D gene, V gene, J gene. D genes are given only for firm matches. Clone size is stated in some rows and not others, as once, few, many or a class when expanded.

TGTGCCAGCAGTTACTCGACAGGGGGCTTCTATGGCTACACCTTC	CASSYSTGGFYGYTF	NA	TRBD1	TRBV6-6	TRBJ1-2
TGCAGTGCTACCGGGACAGGCTACGAGCAGTACTTC	CSATGTGYEQYF	NA	TRBD1	TRBV20-1	TRBJ2-7
TGTGCCAGCAGCCCCGGCGGGGTATACAATGAGCAGTTCTTC	CASSPGGVYNEQFF	NA	NA	TRBV13	TRBJ2-1
TGTGCCAGCAGTTACCTCGCGGACTACTACGAGCAGTACTTC	CASSYLADYYEQYF	NA	NA	TRBV6-5	TRBJ2-7
TGTGCCAGCAGCCAATGGACAGCCTACGAGCAGTACTTC	CASSQWTAYEQYF	NA	NA	TRBV11-2	TRBJ2-7
TGTGCCAGCGGCTCACCCCTCCACTTT	CASGSPLHF	NA	NA	TRBV9	TRBJ1-6
TGTGCCAGCAGCCCGTCCGGGACTATGTACAATGAGCAGTTCTTC	CASSPSGTMYNEQFF	NA	TRBD2	TRBV27	TRBJ2-1
TGTGCCAGCAGTGAGACAGGGGGCGGATATAATTCACCCCTCCACTTT	CASSETGGGYNSPLHF	NA	TRBD1	TRBV2	TRBJ1-6
TGTGCCAGCAGGCCTCCGGGACTACTTATTCCGGAGCAGTTCTTC	CASRPPGLLIPEQFF	NA	TRBD2	TRBV6-2/TRBV6-3	TRBJ2-1
TGTGCCAGCAGCTTAGGGGATTTGAATGAGCAGTTCTTC	CASSLGDLNEQFF	NA	NA	TRBV11-2	TRBJ2-1
TGTGCTAGTGGGCGGAGCACAGATACGCAGTATTTT	CASGRSTDTQYF	NA	NA	TRBV12-5	TRBJ2-3
TGTGCCAGCAGCGGGACCGCCGTTGGTGAGCAGTTCTTC	CASSGTAVGEQFF	NA	NA	TRBV2	TRBJ2-1
TGTGCCAGCACCCGTGGCTTTCCAGATACGCAGTATTTT	CASTRGFPDTQYF	NA	NA	TRBV12-3/TRBV12-4	TRBJ2-3
TGCGCCAGCAGCCCGGAGGCGGGCGGGGAGCTGTTTTTT	CASSPEAGGELFF	NA	NA	TRBV5-1	TRBJ2-2
TGTGCCAGCATGGCGGGAGTCGGGGAGACCCAGTACTTC	CASMAGVGETQYF	few	TRBD2	TRBV28	TRBJ2-5
TGTGCCAGCACCCCCCCGGAGGCGGTAGGAGAGCAGTTCTTC	CASTPPEAVGEQFF	NA	NA	TRBV27	TRBJ2-1
TGCGCCAGCAGTGAGGGCTTCCAAGAGACCCAGTACTTC	CASSEGFQETQYF	NA	NA	TRBV10-1	TRBJ2-5
TGTGCCAGCTTAGGCGGCCGCGAGACCCAGTACTTC	CASLGGRETQYF	NA	NA	TRBV2	TRBJ2-5
TGTGCCAGCAGCCTTGGACTGTCTGGCTACGAGCAGTACTTC	CASSLGLSGYEQYF	NA	NA	TRBV27	TRBJ2-7
TGCGCCAGCAGCCGCGGGGCTAGCATCGGGGAGACCCAGTACTTC	CASSRGASIGETQYF	NA	NA	TRBV4-3	TRBJ2-5
TGCGCCAGCAGCTTGTGGGGACAGAGTTTAATGAACACTGAAGCTTTCTTT	CASSLWGQSLMNTEAFF	NA	TRBD1	TRBV5-1	TRBJ1-1
TGTGCCAGCAGCTTAGCGCGACACACGGATGGCTACACCTTC	CASSLARHTDGYTF	NA	NA	TRBV7-8	TRBJ1-2
TGTGCCAGCAGCTTACCTAGCGTTACCTACGAGCAGTACTTC	CASSLPSVTYEQYF	NA	NA	TRBV11-2	TRBJ2-7
TGTGCCAGCAGCTCCGCCGTCGGACAGGGACGCTCTGGGGCCAACGTCCTGACTTTC	CASSSAVGQGRSGANVLTF	NA	TRBD1	TRBV28	TRBJ2-6
TGTGCCACCAGCAGAGATATGAGGGACCCAAATGAAAAACTGTTTTTT	CATSRDMRDPNEKLFF	NA	NA	TRBV15	TRBJ1-4
TGTGCCAGCAGCCAAGATTGGCCAGGGGGCACGAACACTGAAGCTTTCTTT	CASSQDWPGGTNTEAFF	NA	TRBD1	TRBV14	TRBJ1-1
TGCAGTGCTAGAGGACAGTTCTCTGGAAACACCATATATTTT	CSARGQFSGNTIYF	NA	NA	TRBV20-1	TRBJ1-3
TGTGCCAGCAGCCCGGTAGCTCTTAAGAAGTATTTT	CASSPVALKKYF	NA	NA	TRBV28	TRBJ2-3
TGTGCCAGCAGCTTAAGCTCTGGGGCTATTAATGAAAAACTGTTTTTT	CASSLSSGAINEKLFF	NA	NA	TRBV7-8	TRBJ1-4
TGTGCCAGCAGCAGGGGGCTTGGCGGGGAGCTGTTTTTT	CASSRGLGGELFF	NA	TRBD1	TRBV27	TRBJ2-2
TGTGCCAGCAGCGACAGGGAGGGAGACGAGCAGTACTTC	CASSDREGDEQYF	NA	NA	TRBV9	TRBJ2-7
TGTGCCAGCAGCCTCGACGAACCGGACCGGGCTTTAAGGAACGAGCAGTACTTC	CASSLDEPDRALRNEQYF	NA	NA	TRBV7-8	TRBJ2-7
TGTGCCACCCGAATCGGTGCCGGGGGTTCCTACGAGCAGTACTTC	CATRIGAGGSYEQYF	NA	NA	TRBV28	TRBJ2-7
TGTGCCAGCAGCTTAATCCCAGCGAACACTGAAGCTTTCTTT	CASSLIPANTEAFF	NA	NA	TRBV11-2	TRBJ1-1
TGTGCCACCAGCAGAGATGTATCCGGGGCCGGGGAGCTGTTTTTT	CATSRDVSGAGELFF	NA	NA	TRBV15	TRBJ2-2
TGCAGCGTTGGAGGGGGCTCCTACAATGAGCAGTTCTTC	CSVGGGSYNEQFF	NA	NA	TRBV29-1	TRBJ2-1
TGTGCCAGCAGTTCCCAGTCCTACAATGAGCAGTTCTTC	CASSSQSYNEQFF	NA	NA	TRBV28	TRBJ2-1
TGTGCCAGTAGTCCCTGGGACAGGGTAGGCTACGAGCAGTACTTC	CASSPWDRVGYEQYF	NA	TRBD1	TRBV19	TRBJ2-7
TGTGCCACTAGCGGGGTCTCCTACAATGAGCAGTTCTTC	CATSGVSYNEQFF	NA	TRBD2	TRBV25-1	TRBJ2-1
TGTGCCAGCAGCCGCGGGTTTTTCACCTCTGGGGCCAACGTCCTGACTTTC	CASSRGFFTSGANVLTF	NA	NA	TRBV6-1	TRBJ2-6
TGCAGTGCTAGGAACAGGAGGGCATCTGGAAACACCATATATTTT	CSARNRRASGNTIYF	NA	NA	TRBV20-1	TRBJ1-3
TGTGCCAGCAGTGCTTACAGGGGGCACCACGAGCAGTACTTC	CASSAYRGHHEQYF	few	TRBD1	TRBV12-3/TRBV12-4	TRBJ2-7
TGCGCCAGCAGCTTTAGTGGTGGCTACACCTTC	CASSFSGGYTF	once	NA	TRBV5-1	TRBJ1-2
TGTGCCAGCAGCCAGGACTTCACTTCTTCTGGAAACACCATATATTTT	CASSQDFTSSGNTIYF	NA	NA	TRBV4-2	TRBJ1-3
TGTGCCAGCAGTGCTGGACAGGTTGGGGAGCAGTACTTC	CASSAGQVGEQYF	once	TRBD1	TRBV12-3/TRBV12-4	TRBJ2-7
TGCAGCGTGGCCGGGACCCATCAACATGGCTACACCTTC	CSVAGTHQHGYTF	NA	NA	TRBV29-1	TRBJ1-2
TGTGCCAGCAGTTTATCAGGAAGCGGGATTACTTACAATGAGCAGTTCTTC	CASSLSGSGITYNEQFF	NA	TRBD2	TRBV27	TRBJ2-1
TGTGCCAGCAGCGTCGACAGGGGAGCTGGAAACACCATATATTTT	CASSVDRGAGNTIYF	NA	TRBD1	TRBV9	TRBJ1-3
TGCGCCAGCACCGGACTAGCGGGAGGTGATAGTGAGCAGTTCTTC	CASTGLAGGDSEQFF	NA	TRBD2	TRBV10-2	TRBJ2-1